This is a list of T cell receptor beta chains from one sample in a study of Ad26.COV2.S vaccination and SARS-CoV-2 variants. Sequencing used immunoSEQ multiplex PCR; TCRdb keeps in-frame clones, though not all of them. The table shows roughly 350,000 clones, with around 89% occurring only once. This sample comprised peripheral blood, obtained in a trial of Ad26.COV2.S vaccine versus placebo. The receptors were gathered from a person aged 18 to 65 who received the Ad26.COV2.S COVID-19 vaccine or a placebo. The CDR3 runs from the conserved cysteine through the conserved F or W. Each record gives: V gene, J gene, CDR3 protein.

V: TRBV6-4
J: TRBJ2-6
CDR3: CASSPGTGGTGANVLTF

V: TRBV7-6
J: TRBJ1-5
CDR3: CASSLELGANQPQHF

V: TRBV28
J: TRBJ1-5
CDR3: CASSFTTGSNQPQHF

V: TRBV4-1
J: TRBJ1-3
CDR3: CASSHPAFSGNTIYF

V: TRBV4-1
J: TRBJ1-5
CDR3: CASSPDRDNQPQHF

V: TRBV5-1
J: TRBJ1-1
CDR3: CASSIAGHLSTEAFF

V: TRBV5-1
J: TRBJ2-3
CDR3: CASRFGTSGLTDTQYF

V: TRBV28
J: TRBJ1-1
CDR3: CASTQPGSPEAFF

V: TRBV11-2
J: TRBJ2-3
CDR3: CASSAHGSPADTQYF

V: TRBV19
J: TRBJ2-1
CDR3: CASTLSGLAGLEQFF

V: TRBV5-4
J: TRBJ1-4
CDR3: CASSLVNPGQGNEKLFF

V: TRBV6-1
J: TRBJ2-7
CDR3: CASSEALAGSYEQYF

V: TRBV7-6
J: TRBJ1-1
CDR3: CASSPGGAWTEAFF

V: TRBV24-1
J: TRBJ2-3
CDR3: CATSDPSGTDTQYF

V: TRBV5-1
J: TRBJ2-5
CDR3: CASSLGGPLTQETQYF